The following is a T cell receptor (beta chain) sequence with its context. Its antigen is not known. These data belong to a study of cytomegalovirus exposure and HLA in healthy donors. Overall study findings and caveats: The number of N-insertions in an Asian-associated ancestry cluster was reportedly below the approximately 680-donor mean in a later analysis. Reports described diagnosis of cytomegalovirus status by the classifier as highly specific and sensitive. Most TCR beta V segments were productive about 87% or about 30% of the time in an earlier analysis.

The PCR made use of 60 Vbeta and 13 Jbeta primers. Original processing notes: As a later analysis found, there were 70 million to 80 million unique TCR beta chains, of which some 9.9 million were shared. The data were produced by immunoSEQ multiplex PCR, yet TCRdb's version contains in-frame clones alone and is incomplete. V and J calls and clone size follow that table, whereas D and trimming were derived from the DNA. This table holds about 170,000 clones, roughly 78% found once. The CDR3 consists of 15 residues. CDR1 is KGHSH, CDR2 LQKENI, per germline. With 3 bases removed from V and 6 bases from J, the gap between germline ends came to 15 bases.

The chain links TRBV18 to TRBJ1-5, with a possible D match to TRBD1 (6 bases). Sequencing was done on a sample of PBMCs. The TCR sequence derives from a woman in her 50s in good health and CMV-seropositive. CDR3 amino acids: CASSPQQGVGQPQHF. CDR3 bases: TGTGCCAGCTCACCCCAACAGGGAGTAGGTCAGCCCCAGCATTTT. Looking up the rest from reference TRBV18 and TRBJ1-5 gives the full variable domain: NAGVMQNPRHLVRRRGQEARLRCSPMKGHSHVYWYRQLPEEGLKFMVYLQKENIIDESGMPKERFSAEFPKEGPSILRIQQVVRGDSAAYFCASSPQQGVGQPQHFGDGTRLSIL.